The T cell receptor (beta chain) under discussion was sequenced for a study of T cell changes during pregnancy in multiple sclerosis. This clone was detected once. Some clones are missing from TCRdb's copy, which holds only in-frame ones; the method was immunoSEQ multiplex PCR. Of about 80,000 clones listed, around 93% are singletons. The CDR3 contains 14 residues. Germline assignment: CDR1 SGHDT and CDR2 YYEEEE. J lost 4 bases, V lost 3 bases, and 4 bases had no gene match. The sample in question was peripheral blood, obtained in the third trimester of pregnancy. This TCR came from a female donor with multiple sclerosis, enrolled in a pregnancy study. The chain uses TRBV5-6 and TRBJ2-7; 10 bases fit TRBD2. The CDR3 sequence is CASSSGLADYEQYF. CDR3 nucleotide sequence: TGTGCCAGCAGCTCTGGACTAGCGGATTACGAGCAGTACTTC.